The 20 T cell receptor beta chains reported below all come from one sample, sequenced in a study of blood T cell repertoires in COVID-19. TCRdb's copy holds only in-frame clones and misses some; the assay was immunoSEQ multiplex PCR. Among fewer than 110,000 clones listed, around 87% were seen once. The sample taken for sequencing was peripheral blood. The receptors stem from a woman between 25 and 40 years old with acute or convalescent COVID-19.

This clone has just one count. The V and J genes are TRBV6-1 and TRBJ1-6; 7 positions match TRBD1. Germline CDR1 and CDR2: MNHNS and SASEGT. J lost 1 base, V lost 3 bases, and 6 bases had no gene match. The CDR3 contains 17 residues. CDR3 DNA: TGTGCCAGCAGTGATAGGACAGGACCTTCCTATAATTCACCCCTCCACTTT. It codes for CASSDRTGPSYNSPLHF.

The V and J genes are TRBV2 and TRBJ1-2; D is undetermined. Per germline, CDR1 SNHLY and CDR2 FYNNEI. Between the trimmed V and J ends, which lost 6 bases and 3 bases, there was a span of 5 bases. This CDR3 is built from 11 residues. The CDR3 bases are TGTGCCAGCAGGAGGGACTATGGCTACACCTTC. It yields the protein CASRRDYGYTF.

V and J are TRBV4-1 and TRBJ1-4; TRBD1 matches at 7 bases. The CDR3 loop spans 15 amino acids. Trimming cost V 1 base and J 5 bases; bases outside gene matches: 4. Germline V gives CDR1 MGHRA, CDR2 YSYEKL. The CDR3 sequence is CASSQGDRENEKLFF. In DNA, the CDR3 is TGCGCCAGCAGCCAAGGAGACAGGGAAAATGAAAAACTGTTTTTT.

The CDR3 DNA reads as TGTGCCAGCAGCCCCTCCCCGACAGGGGAAATTGAAGCTTTCTTT. This encodes CASSPSPTGEIEAFF. The chain links TRBV27 to TRBJ1-1; 8 nucleotides match TRBD1. CDR3 length: 15 residues. Germline loops: CDR1 MNHEY, CDR2 SMNVEV (reference sequence). Trimming cost V 6 bases and J 7 bases; bases outside gene matches: 13.

The chain uses TRBV7-8 and TRBJ1-4; unclear D gene. From germline, CDR1 is SGHVS and CDR2 FQNEAQ. The CDR3 length is 14 residues. Trimming shortened V by 3 bases and J by 0 bases, and 5 bases separated the two germline ends. CDR3: CASSFYATNEKLFF. CDR3 nucleotides: TGTGCCAGCAGCTTTTATGCAACTAATGAAAAACTGTTTTTT.

The sample holds a few counts of this clone. The chain couples TRBV19 to TRBJ2-2; 9 positions match TRBD1. V was pared by 5 bases and J by 6 bases, with 4 bases of the junction left unmatched. Germline V gives CDR1 LNHDA, CDR2 SQIVND (reference sequence). This CDR3 has 14 residues. The CDR3 here is CASSPRTGAGELFF. The DNA of the CDR3 is TGTGCCAGTAGTCCCCGGACAGGGGCCGGGGAGCTGTTTTTT.

The chain carries TRBV11-2 and TRBJ2-7; 9 nucleotides align to TRBD1. The V and J ends lost 3 bases and 7 bases, in that order; junction bases with no gene match: 7. The CDR3 is 14 amino acids. CDR1 SGHAT and CDR2 FQNNGV come from the germline V gene. CDR3 amino acids: CASSFDRGGEEQYF. The CDR3 coding sequence is TGTGCCAGCAGCTTCGACAGGGGGGGAGAAGAGCAGTACTTC.

This chain joins TRBV7-9 and TRBJ1-2; 7 nucleotides agree with TRBD1. J was trimmed by 3 bases and V by 3 bases; bases with no gene match: 4. This CDR3 has 14 amino acids. Per germline, CDR1 SEHNR and CDR2 FQNEAQ (reference sequence). CDR3 sequence (DNA): TGTGCCAGCAGCTTGGAGGGGGCCGACTATGGCTACACCTTC. Encoded protein: CASSLEGADYGYTF.

CDR3 sequence reads: CASSGRTSGGEQFF. CDR3 in DNA: TGTGCCAGCAGTGGGAGGACCTCAGGGGGTGAGCAGTTCTTC. This chain links TRBV2 with TRBJ2-1; the match to TRBD1 covers 7 bases. This CDR3 region has 14 residues. V gave up 4 bases and J gave up 9 bases; unmatched junction bases: 9. Germline V gives CDR1 SNHLY, CDR2 FYNNEI.

J is TRBJ1-6 and V is TRBV19; 9 positions agree with TRBD1. The germline V gene encodes CDR1 LNHDA and CDR2 SQIVND (reference sequence). The length of the CDR3 is 16 residues. With V trimmed by 5 bases and J by 6 bases, 8 bases remained unmatched. The CDR3 DNA follows: TGTGCCAGTAGTTACACCAACAGGGGGCCTAATTCACCCCTCCACTTT. Encoded protein: CASSYTNRGPNSPLHF.

The chain couples TRBV19 to TRBJ2-2; 11 bases map to TRBD1. Trimming cost V 10 bases and J 5 bases; bases outside gene matches: 15. The CDR3 runs to 17 residues. Per germline, CDR1 LNHDA and CDR2 SQIVND (reference sequence). The CDR3 nucleotides read TGTGCCACCACAAAACAAGGACAGGGGGCGCGAACCGGGGAGCTGTTTTTT. This sequence encodes CATTKQGQGARTGELFF.

J is TRBJ1-1 and V is TRBV18; D is ambiguous. V was pared by 1 base and J by 7 bases, with 13 bases between. Germline CDR1 reads KGHSH; CDR2 reads LQKENI. CDR3 length: 14 amino acids. The CDR3 region is CASSPQLKEGEAFF. The CDR3 nucleotides are TGTGCCAGCTCACCACAGTTGAAAGAGGGTGAAGCTTTCTTT.

V and J are TRBV30 and TRBJ2-3, with TRBD2 identical over 9 bases. The CDR3 runs 15 residues. The germline V gene has CDR1 GTSNPN and CDR2 SVGIG (reference sequence). With 4 bases clipped from V and 1 base from J, the junction kept 6 bases outside the gene matches. In DNA form, the CDR3 reads TGTGCCTGGACCGGGACTAGCCGAGGCACAGATACGCAGTATTTT. Translation: CAWTGTSRGTDTQYF.

The genes are TRBV27 and TRBJ1-2; the D is unclear. CDR3 length: 13 residues. Trimming took off 7 bases at V and 4 bases at J, with 13 bases between the two ends. The germline CDR1 and CDR2 sequences are MNHEY and SMNVEV (reference sequence). The chain's CDR3 is CASKGRGRYGYTF. The CDR3 DNA reads TGTGCCAGCAAAGGGAGAGGTCGCTATGGCTACACCTTC.

The rearrangement links TRBV6-5 to TRBJ2-1, with 9 positions matching TRBD1. Losses at the gene ends were 4 bases for V and 8 bases for J; bases not matched to a gene: 3. Germline values: CDR1 MNHEY, CDR2 SVGAGI. This CDR3 has 13 residues. The CDR3 DNA reads as TGTGCCAGCAGTTCCTGGGACAGGGATGAGCAGTTCTTC. Its translation is CASSSWDRDEQFF.

The chain employs TRBV4-1 and TRBJ2-2; 8 bases match TRBD2. CDR1 and CDR2 (germline): MGHRA, YSYEKL. The CDR3 has 17 amino acids. J was trimmed by 4 bases and V by 0 bases; bases with no gene match: 7. CDR3 region: CASSQDSPGGSTGELFF. CDR3 DNA: TGCGCCAGCAGCCAAGATTCACCGGGGGGGAGCACCGGGGAGCTGTTTTTT.

Here the CDR3 reads CASRRTVNEKLFF. CDR3 sequence (DNA): TGTGCCAGCAGGCGGACAGTTAATGAAAAACTGTTTTTT. The J gene is TRBJ1-4, the V gene TRBV5-6, with D perhaps TRBD1 (6 bases). The ends were cut back, 5 bases at V and 4 bases at J, with 9 bases in the middle. Germline V gene sequence: CDR1 SGHDT, CDR2 YYEEEE. This CDR3 spans 13 amino acids.

This clone was seen only a few times. The V gene is TRBV3-1 (or the pseudogene TRBV3-2), the J gene TRBJ2-7; TRBD2 matches 9 bases. This CDR3 is 14 amino acids long. The V gene's germline CDR1 is LGHDT and CDR2 YNNKEL (reference sequence). J lost 2 bases, V lost 4 bases, and 3 bases had no gene match. CDR3 in amino acids: CASSRAGGPYEQYF. DNA of the CDR3: TGTGCCAGCAGCCGAGCGGGGGGCCCCTACGAGCAGTACTTC.

The gene calls are TRBV5-8 and TRBJ1-2; no definite D call. V shed 4 bases and J shed 4 bases, with 2 bases lying between them. Germline values: CDR1 SGHTS, CDR2 YDEGEE. This CDR3 has 10 amino acids. The CDR3 reads CASSRYGYTF. CDR3 sequence (DNA): TGTGCCAGCAGCCGCTATGGCTACACCTTC.

The chain employs TRBV19 and TRBJ1-2, with TRBD1 matching 8 bases. V lost 4 bases to trimming and J lost 8 bases; unmatched junction nucleotides: 12. The CDR3 loop spans 15 amino acids. CDR1 is LNHDA and CDR2 is SQIVND in the germline V gene (reference sequence). CDR3 DNA sequence: TGTGCCAGTAGTACAGCCGGGACAGGCCTCTTGGGCTACACCTTC. Its protein is CASSTAGTGLLGYTF.